This T cell receptor (beta chain) was observed in a study of blood T cell repertoires in COVID-19. Study-level background: Sample material is recorded as cDNA or gDNA derived from T cells, B-cell-depleted T cells, or PBMCs.

The CDR3 has 12 amino acids. Germline CDR1 and CDR2: SGHNT and YYREEE (reference sequence). V lost 1 base and J lost 5, with 5 bases in between. TCRdb keeps only in-frame clones here, not all; method: immunoSEQ multiplex PCR. The repertoire holds approximately 480,000 clones, about nine tenths seen once, with about 0.7% in the top ten. The study drew participants aged about 18 to 89 years from about two dozen US areas. Cohorts were based on clinical histories the participants reported. Two negative PCRs, clearance, or symptom resolution characterized the recovered Cohort 3 donors. The TCR comes from a woman aged 18-30 years who had recovered from COVID-19. This sequence joins TRBV5-4 and TRBJ2-3; TRBD1 might be the D (5 bases). The sample comprised PBMCs or T cells enriched from blood (not recorded which). The chain's CDR3 is CASSLTGDTQYF. Written as DNA, the CDR3 is TGTGCCAGCAGCTTGACAGGAGATACGCAGTATTTT.